Listed here are 20 T cell receptor beta chains from one sample, sequenced in a study of regulatory T cells in long-lasting Graves disease. Both iRepertoire HTBI primers and Arm-PCR of CDR3 regions were used to build the TCR beta libraries. Using its own MiXCR run on the multiplex PCR reads, TCRdb lists one record per CDR3 protein. The sample yields approximately 540,000 distinct CDR3 sequences, about 11% seen once. Documented time point: newly diagnosed GD, antithyroid drugs for less than 3 months. Generation of the TCR library employed RNA extracted from PBMCs. These data were also filed under a second study, of T cells in Graves' hyperthyroidism and ophthalmopathy.

This material consisted of peripheral blood mononuclear cells (PBMCs), taken at new diagnosis, from a patient treated with antithyroid drugs. The receptors shown here come from a woman younger than 45 with Graves disease.

This clonotype was observed at least ten times. V gene TRBV3-1 combines with J gene TRBJ2-7; unclear D gene. CDR3 size: 14 residues. CDR1 and CDR2 from the germline V gene are LGHDT and YNNKEL (reference sequence). V was clipped by 1 base and J by 2 bases, with 9 bases between them. CDR3 region: CASSQGVETYEQYF. In DNA form, the CDR3 reads TGTGCCAGCAGCCAAGGGGTGGAGACCTACGAGCAGTACTTC.

There are many counts of this clonotype. The V gene is TRBV11-2, the J gene TRBJ2-2; D is unresolved. V dropped 0 bases and J dropped 5 bases, with 7 bases sitting between them. This CDR3 contains 14 residues. From germline, CDR1 is SGHAT and CDR2 FQNNGV. The CDR3 reads CASSLDWVTGELFF. CDR3 bases: TGTGCCAGCAGCTTAGATTGGGTTACCGGGGAGCTGTTTTTT. Drawing the rest from reference TRBV11-2 and TRBJ2-2, the complete variable domain is EAGVAQSPRYKIIEKRQSVAFWCNPISGHATLYWYQQILGQGPKLLIQFQNNGVVDDSQLPKDRFSAERLKGVDSTLKIQPAKLEDSAVYLCASSLDWVTGELFFGEGSRLTVL.

This clonotype came up many times. V gene TRBV11-2 combines with J gene TRBJ2-5; 8 nucleotides align to TRBD2. The V segment lost 2 bases and the J segment 4 bases; nucleotides outside the gene matches: 9. CDR3 size: 16 residues. CDR1 and CDR2 (germline): SGHAT, FQNNGV. DNA of the CDR3: TGTGCCAGCAGCTTACACCCGGGAGGGCCGACAGAGACCCAGTACTTC. It codes for CASSLHPGGPTETQYF.

This clonotype came up a few times. The chain has TRBV3-1 and TRBJ2-2, with 7 bases aligning to TRBD1. Looked up from germline, CDR1 is LGHDT and CDR2 is YNNKEL (reference sequence). V was pared by 5 bases and J by 0 bases, with 9 bases of the junction left unmatched. This CDR3 has 17 amino acids. CDR3 coding DNA: TGTGCCAGCAGCGGTCGCAGGGGACAGCCGAACACCGGGGAGCTGTTTTTT. This sequence encodes CASSGRRGQPNTGELFF.

This clonotype was found a few times. Being one base from a much bigger clone, this may be a read error. The CDR3 region has the DNA TGTGCCAGCAGTTACTTGGCAGTAAAGACCCAGTACTTC. Translated, it gives CASSYLAVKTQYF. The chain joins TRBV6-9 to TRBJ2-5; D not certain. The CDR3 has 13 amino acids. The V gene lost 3 bases and the J gene lost 6 bases, with 11 bases spanning the gap. Germline V CDR1 and CDR2: MNHGY, SVAAGI.

This clonotype appeared many times. This chain uses TRBV5-1 with TRBJ2-1; 9 nucleotides agree with TRBD1. Germline V gives CDR1 SGHRS, CDR2 YFSETQ. The CDR3 contains 15 residues. V shed 3 bases, J shed 5 bases, and the junction held 6 bases outside the gene matches. CDR3 sequence: CASSSGDRANNEQFF. In DNA form, the CDR3 reads TGCGCCAGCAGCTCCGGGGACAGGGCTAACAATGAGCAGTTCTTC.

The CDR3 spells CASSMAGTGDSPLHF. CDR3 bases: TGTGCCAGTAGTATGGCCGGGACAGGGGACTCACCCCTCCACTTT. The chain couples TRBV19 to TRBJ1-6, with 10 bases matching TRBD1. The length of the CDR3 is 15 residues. The junction had 6 bases not matched to a gene; V was cut back by 3 bases and J by 10 bases. From germline, CDR1 is LNHDA and CDR2 SQIVND (reference sequence).

At least ten counts were recorded for this clonotype. V usage is TRBV28 and J usage is TRBJ2-1; D is possibly TRBD2 (6 bases). The germline gives CDR1 MDHEN, CDR2 SYDVKM. The CDR3 has 16 amino acids. V was clipped by 5 bases and J by 7 bases, with 21 bases between them. DNA for the CDR3: TGTGCCAGCAGTCAAATCGGAGGGCCTCTGGTGAATGAGCAGTTCTTC. This gives the protein CASSQIGGPLVNEQFF.

The genes are TRBV19 and TRBJ1-1, with D unresolved. The V gene lost 2 bases and the J gene lost 1 base, with 11 bases spanning the gap. Per germline, CDR1 LNHDA and CDR2 SQIVND (reference sequence). This CDR3 contains 15 residues. The CDR3 DNA sequence: TGTGCCAGTAGTATATTGTCAGGCAAGAACACTGAAGCTTTCTTT. Residues: CASSILSGKNTEAFF.

This clonotype has just a few counts. The CDR3 nucleotides are TGTGCCATCAGTGATTCCTCGGGACTAAATCCCTACGAGCAGTACTTC. Translating gives CAISDSSGLNPYEQYF. This chain connects TRBV10-3 to TRBJ2-7; 7 bases agree with TRBD2. Germline V gene lookup returns CDR1 ENHRY and CDR2 SYGVKD. The V segment lost 3 bases and the J segment 2 bases; nucleotides outside the gene matches: 10. The CDR3 contains 16 residues.

This clonotype came up a few times. The V call is TRBV29-1, the J call TRBJ2-3, with a possible D match to TRBD2 (7 bases). The CDR3 has 14 amino acids. CDR1 and CDR2 (germline): SQVTM, ANQGSEA. The V gene lost 4 bases and the J gene lost 4 bases, with 15 bases spanning the gap. CDR3 loop: CSVARGRGADTQYF. DNA for the CDR3: TGCAGCGTTGCGAGGGGGAGGGGCGCAGATACGCAGTATTTT.

Many counts were recorded for this clonotype. The rearrangement joins TRBV7-8 to TRBJ1-1; D call uncertain. This CDR3 has 15 amino acids. Trimming shortened V by 1 base and J by 3 bases, and 12 bases separated the two germline ends. CDR1 SGHVS and CDR2 FQNEAQ come from the germline V gene. The CDR3 loop is CASSLGVGSDTEAFF. CDR3 in DNA: TGTGCCAGCAGCTTAGGTGTAGGGTCGGACACTGAAGCTTTCTTT. The full variable domain, in which reference TRBV7-8 and TRBJ1-1 provide the parts outside the CDR3, is GAGVSQSPRYKVAKRGQDVALRCDPISGHVSLFWYQQALGQGPEFLTYFQNEAQLDKSGLPSDRFFAERPEGSVSTLKIQRTQQEDSAVYLCASSLGVGSDTEAFFGQGTRLTVV.

V and J are TRBV4-3 and TRBJ1-2; the D gene is possibly TRBD1 (5 bases). The CDR3 has 17 residues. Germline CDR1 and CDR2: LGHNA and YSLEER. Trimming took 2 bases from V and 6 from J, leaving 22 bases between them. The DNA for the CDR3 is TGCGCCAGCAGCCAAAGGTGGGAATTCCAGGGAGGTCATGGCTACACCTTC. Translating it yields CASSQRWEFQGGHGYTF.

Only a few counts were recorded for this clonotype. The chain employs TRBV5-6 and TRBJ1-1, with unresolved D. CDR1 and CDR2 (germline): SGHDT, YYEEEE. Between the trimmed V and J ends, which lost 0 bases and 4 bases, there was a span of 10 bases. The CDR3 runs to 14 residues. CDR3 amino acids: CASSLDRRGTEAFF. CDR3 nucleotide sequence: TGTGCCAGCAGCTTGGATCGGAGAGGCACTGAAGCTTTCTTT.

The table lists this clonotype with a few counts. This chain links TRBV7-9 with TRBJ1-4; 7 positions match TRBD1. The V and J ends lost 5 bases and 5 bases, in that order; junction bases with no gene match: 5. Looked up from germline, CDR1 is SEHNR and CDR2 is FQNEAQ (reference sequence). The CDR3 totals 14 residues. Written as DNA, the CDR3 is TGTGCCAGCAGCCGGGGGGGACAGAATGAAAAACTGTTTTTT. Encoded protein: CASSRGGQNEKLFF. The entire variable domain, with the rest obtained from reference TRBV7-9 and TRBJ1-4, is as follows: DTGVSQNPRHKITKRGQNVTFRCDPISEHNRLYWYRQTLGQGPEFLTYFQNEAQLEKSRLLSDRFSAERPKGSFSTLEIQRTEQGDSAMYLCASSRGGQNEKLFFGSGTQLSVL.

This clonotype was recorded many times. V gene TRBV28 combines with J gene TRBJ2-1, with 7 positions matching TRBD2. After removal of 6 bases from V and 4 bases from J, the junction contained 6 bases not matched to a gene. The CDR3 is 14 residues long. Germline V gene sequence: CDR1 MDHEN, CDR2 SYDVKM. The CDR3 bases are TGTGCCAGCAGCCCCCGGGACTATTACAATGAGCAGTTCTTC. It is translated as CASSPRDYYNEQFF.

The CDR3 region is CASSPPQGSYGYTF. The CDR3 bases are TGTGCCAGCAGCCCCCCCCAGGGGAGCTATGGCTACACCTTC. The chain couples TRBV13 to TRBJ1-2; D is possibly TRBD1 (6 bases). Trimming took off 5 bases at V and 4 bases at J, with 14 bases between the two ends. Germline assignment: CDR1 PRHDT and CDR2 FYEKMQ (reference sequence). This CDR3 has 14 residues.

The sample holds many counts of this clonotype. V usage is TRBV5-1 and J usage is TRBJ2-1; 13 bases are a match to TRBD2. From germline, CDR1 is SGHRS and CDR2 YFSETQ. CDR3 length: 18 residues. V shed 1 base, J shed 0 bases, and the junction held 4 bases outside the gene matches. The CDR3 spells CASSLSLAGGNSYNEQFF. In nucleotides, the CDR3 is TGCGCCAGCAGCTTGTCACTAGCGGGAGGGAACTCCTACAATGAGCAGTTCTTC.

Details on this clonotype: This likely reflects a read error, since a far larger clone is one base away. It is likely a read error, because the conserved phenylalanine at the end of the CDR3 is missing. The chain recombines TRBV9 with TRBJ1-1; D ambiguous. The CDR3 consists of 14 residues. The V and J ends lost 5 bases and 1 base respectively, with 12 bases between them. Per the germline V gene, CDR1 is SGDLS and CDR2 is YYNGEE. The CDR3 coding sequence is TGTGCCAGCAGTCCGCTCAGGAAGAACACTGAAGCTTTCGTT. This gives the protein CASSPLRKNTEAFV.

There are a few counts of this clonotype. The gene calls are TRBV19 and TRBJ1-1; possible D gene TRBD1, 5 bases. The CDR3 covers 16 residues. Trimming shortened V by 7 bases and J by 1 base, and 19 bases separated the two germline ends. The germline V gene encodes CDR1 LNHDA and CDR2 SQIVND (reference sequence). CDR3 residues: CASITKGGTQNTEAFF. The CDR3 DNA reads as TGTGCCAGTATAACTAAAGGAGGGACGCAGAACACTGAAGCTTTCTTT.